This T cell receptor (beta chain) was recorded in a study of T cells in Graves' hyperthyroidism and ophthalmopathy. Amplified TCR beta CDR3 regions derived from RNA transcripts. Using the HTBI primer set, a first-round RT-PCR was run on the TCR CDR3. TCRdb passed the multiplex PCR reads through MiXCR, listing each CDR3 protein once. The data contain approximately 320,000 distinct CDR3 sequences, approximately 16% of them singletons. Newly diagnosed patients aged 18 to 65 had hyperthyroidism of under 2 months' duration. Not enrolled were patients with uncontrolled infection, other autoimmune disease, pregnancy or lactation. Germline V gives CDR1 LNHDA, CDR2 SQIVND (reference sequence). The CDR3 has 17 residues. The ends lost 1 base at V and 1 base at J; junction bases unmatched: 9. Note on this clonotype: The antigen remains undetermined.

Study results and limitations: Ophthalmopathy, which appeared later, was predicted by the model a median 6.5 months before onset. The majority of expanded thyroid clonotypes above 0.001 also appeared in blood.

The chain carries TRBV19 and TRBJ1-1; 7 bases map to TRBD1. What was sequenced was blood. This TCR derives from a man aged 25-45 years with Graves' hyperthyroidism. The CDR3 loop reads CASSIGGTVAKNTEAFF. CDR3 nucleotides: TGTGCCAGTAGTATAGGGGGGACAGTTGCCAAGAACACTGAAGCTTTCTTT.